The rows below give T cell receptor beta chains drawn from one sample of a study of cytomegalovirus exposure and HLA in healthy donors. Data came from immunoSEQ multiplex PCR; TCRdb stores just in-frame clones and leaves some out. There are 120,000 or so clones in the sample; 75% to 90% occur only once, and about 2.6% lies in the top ten. Sequenced material: PBMCs. The receptor source for this set is a young man in good health and CMV-seronegative. Both conserved end residues are part of each CDR3. A D gene is named only where the DNA matches it firmly. Not all rows give a size; the values are once, few, many and, for expanded clones, a class.

V gene	clone size	D gene	J gene	CDR3 protein	CDR3 DNA
TRBV13	once	TRBD1	TRBJ1-1	CASTPGGMNTEAFF	TGTGCCAGCACCCCAGGGGGGATGAACACTGAAGCTTTCTTT
TRBV6-4	-	TRBD2	TRBJ2-1	CASSGLAGEQFF	TGTGCCAGCAGTGGACTAGCGGGAGAGCAGTTCTTC
TRBV18	-	TRBD1	TRBJ1-2	CASSLLSGQGLRNYGYTF	TGTGCCAGCTCACTGTTGTCAGGACAGGGGTTGAGAAACTATGGCTACACCTTC
TRBV15	-	-	TRBJ1-4	CATSGRTGLNEKLFF	TGTGCCACCAGCGGTCGAACAGGGCTTAATGAAAAACTGTTTTTT
TRBV5-6	-	TRBD2	TRBJ2-1	CASSPPSGRALEQFF	TGTGCCAGCAGCCCTCCTAGCGGGAGGGCCCTTGAGCAGTTCTTC
TRBV7-2	-	-	TRBJ1-1	CASSLGPGEENTEAFF	TGTGCCAGCAGCTTAGGGCCGGGGGAGGAGAACACTGAAGCTTTCTTT
TRBV11-3	-	-	TRBJ2-5	CASRRGNQETQYF	TGTGCCAGCAGGAGGGGGAACCAAGAGACCCAGTACTTC
TRBV27	-	TRBD1	TRBJ2-3	CASSPMGQGGTDTQYF	TGTGCCAGCAGTCCGATGGGACAGGGGGGGACAGATACGCAGTATTTT
TRBV6-5	-	TRBD1	TRBJ2-7	CASTGRDRGYEQYF	TGTGCCAGCACCGGCCGGGACAGGGGCTACGAGCAGTACTTC
TRBV19	-	-	TRBJ2-1	CASSTLTGLSTAEQFF	TGTGCCAGTAGTACCCTGACAGGTCTGAGCACGGCGGAGCAGTTCTTC
TRBV5-6	once	TRBD1	TRBJ1-5	CASSLGQGTSNQPQHF	TGTGCCAGCAGCTTAGGACAGGGGACCAGCAATCAGCCCCAGCATTTT
TRBV11-2	-	-	TRBJ1-5	CASSLAGKSNQPQNF	TGTGCCAGCAGCTTAGCAGGGAAGAGCAATCAGCCCCAGAATTTT
TRBV6-1	-	TRBD2	TRBJ2-2	CASSEGLLAGGPWELFF	TGTGCCAGCAGTGAAGGCCTCCTAGCGGGAGGGCCCTGGGAGCTGTTTTTT
TRBV6-5	few	TRBD1	TRBJ2-7	CASSFGQGLYEQYF	TGTGCCAGCAGTTTTGGACAGGGGCTCTACGAGCAGTACTTC
TRBV7-9	once	TRBD1	TRBJ1-2	CASSPQLGTGGVYTF	TGTGCCAGCAGCCCCCAACTGGGGACAGGGGGTGTCTACACCTTC
TRBV28	-	TRBD1	TRBJ1-1	CASRSGTGGTEAFF	TGTGCCAGCAGGTCCGGGACAGGGGGCACTGAAGCTTTCTTT